Detailed here is one TCR beta chain. Profiled with immunoSEQ multiplex PCR; TCRdb holds only in-frame clones, not every one. The sample shows roughly 150,000 clones, around 82% of them seen only once. The data belong to a study of blood T cell repertoires in COVID-19. In the study overall: The cDNA or gDNA used as material had been derived from T cells, B-cell-depleted T cells, or PBMCs.

After removal of 6 bases from V and 4 bases from J, the junction contained 10 bases not matched to a gene. The germline V gene encodes CDR1 SGHNT and CDR2 YYREEE (reference sequence). The CDR3 has 15 amino acids. Participants spanned ages about 18 to 95 years and resided in fewer than 30 US areas. Categorization into cohorts depended on clinical history that participants reported. Recovered Cohort 3 donors showed two negative PCRs, clearance, or symptom resolution. This TCR was sampled from a man aged 35-49 years who had recovered from COVID-19. This rearrangement joins TRBV5-4 to TRBJ2-3; TRBD1 matches at 8 bases. What was sequenced was PBMCs or T cells enriched from blood (not recorded which). The chain's CDR3 is CASTVIDRGPDTQYF. The CDR3 DNA reads as TGTGCCAGCACCGTCATCGACAGGGGCCCAGATACGCAGTATTTT.